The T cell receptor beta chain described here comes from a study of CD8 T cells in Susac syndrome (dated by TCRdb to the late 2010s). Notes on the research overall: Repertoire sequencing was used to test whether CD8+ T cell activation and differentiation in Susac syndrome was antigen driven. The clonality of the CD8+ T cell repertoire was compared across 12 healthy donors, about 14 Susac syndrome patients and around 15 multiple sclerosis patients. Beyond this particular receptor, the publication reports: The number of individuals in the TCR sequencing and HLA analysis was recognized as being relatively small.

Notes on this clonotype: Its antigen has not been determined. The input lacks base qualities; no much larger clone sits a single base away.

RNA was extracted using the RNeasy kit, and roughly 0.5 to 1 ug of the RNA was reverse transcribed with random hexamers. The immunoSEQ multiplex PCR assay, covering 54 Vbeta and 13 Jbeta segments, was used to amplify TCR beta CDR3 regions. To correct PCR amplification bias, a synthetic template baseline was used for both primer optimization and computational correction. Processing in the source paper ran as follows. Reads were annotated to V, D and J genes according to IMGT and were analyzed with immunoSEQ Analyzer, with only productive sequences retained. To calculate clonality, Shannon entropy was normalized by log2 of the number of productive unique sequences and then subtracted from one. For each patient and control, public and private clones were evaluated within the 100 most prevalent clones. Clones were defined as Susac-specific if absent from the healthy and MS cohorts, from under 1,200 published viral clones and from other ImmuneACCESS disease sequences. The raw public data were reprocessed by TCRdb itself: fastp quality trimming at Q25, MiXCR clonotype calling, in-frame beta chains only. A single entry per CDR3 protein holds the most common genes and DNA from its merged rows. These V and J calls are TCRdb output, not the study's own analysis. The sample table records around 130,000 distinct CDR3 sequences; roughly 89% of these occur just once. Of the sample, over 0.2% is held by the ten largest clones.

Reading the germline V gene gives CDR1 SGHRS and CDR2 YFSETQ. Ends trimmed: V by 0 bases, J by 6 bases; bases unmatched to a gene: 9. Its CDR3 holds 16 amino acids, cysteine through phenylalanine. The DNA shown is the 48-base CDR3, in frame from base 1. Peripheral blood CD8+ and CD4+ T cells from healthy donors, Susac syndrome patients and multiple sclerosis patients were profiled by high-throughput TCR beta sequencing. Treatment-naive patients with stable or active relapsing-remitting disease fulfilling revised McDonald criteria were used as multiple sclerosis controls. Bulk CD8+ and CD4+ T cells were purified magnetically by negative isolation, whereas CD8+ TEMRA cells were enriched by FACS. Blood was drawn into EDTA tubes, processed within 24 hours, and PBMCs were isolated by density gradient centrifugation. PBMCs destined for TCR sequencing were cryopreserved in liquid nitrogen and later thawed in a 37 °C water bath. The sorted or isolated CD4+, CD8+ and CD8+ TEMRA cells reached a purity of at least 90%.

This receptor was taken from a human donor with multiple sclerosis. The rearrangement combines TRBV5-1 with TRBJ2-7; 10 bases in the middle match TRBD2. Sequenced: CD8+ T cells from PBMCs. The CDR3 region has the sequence CASSLAISGRALEQYF. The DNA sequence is TGCGCCAGCAGCTTGGCCATAAGCGGGAGGGCCCTCGAGCAGTACTTC. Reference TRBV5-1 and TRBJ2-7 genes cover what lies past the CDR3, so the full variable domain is KAGVTQTPRYLIKTRGQQVTLSCSPISGHRSVSWYQQTPGQGLQFLFEYFSETQRNKGNFPGRFSGRQFSNSRSEMNVSTLELGDSALYLCASSLAISGRALEQYFGPGTRLTVT.